The rows below give T cell receptor beta chains drawn from one sample of a study of T-cell reconstitution after alpha-beta-depleted transplantation in children. Via MiXCR, TCRdb re-called the PCR reads, giving one row per CDR3 protein. The profile shows roughly 100,000 distinct CDR3 sequences, 4.5% to 7.5% of them singletons. The sample here was PBMCs, mostly from graft donor cells, taken 60 days after TCRalphabeta/CD19-depleted stem cell transplant. The receptors shown here come from a female patient aged 2-15 years who had a stem cell transplant for Fanconi anemia, so the T cells may come from the graft donor. Both conserved end residues are part of each CDR3. D genes are given only for firm matches. Where a row states a size, it is once, few, many or the class of an expanded clone; other rows omit it.

cdr3_nt | cdr3_aa | d_call | v_call | clone_size | j_call
TGCAGCGTCGCTCAAGGGACTAGCTTTATCGAGACCCAGTACTTC | CSVAQGTSFIETQYF | TRBD2 | TRBV29-1 | many | TRBJ2-5
TGCGCCAGCAGCTTCATTCCCCAGGGCGAGTCGAACACCGGGGAGCTGTTTTTT | CASSFIPQGESNTGELFF | - | TRBV5-1 | many | TRBJ2-2
TGTGCCAGCAGTTCGACAGGGGGTGCCCAAGAGACCCAGTACTTC | CASSSTGGAQETQYF | TRBD1 | TRBV27 | many | TRBJ2-5
TGCGCCAGCAGCCTCGGACAGGGTTACTACGAGCAGTACTTC | CASSLGQGYYEQYF | TRBD1 | TRBV5-1 | many | TRBJ2-7
TGTGCCAGCAGTCCGACCCATTCCGAGCAGTACTTC | CASSPTHSEQYF | - | TRBV28 | many | TRBJ2-7
TGCGCCAGCAGCTTGTCTCTAGATTCACCCCTCCACTTT | CASSLSLDSPLHF | - | TRBV5-1 | many | TRBJ1-6
TGTGCCAGCAGCCCCCTGGGGGGGGGGCACTATGAGCAGTTCTTC | CASSPLGGGHYEQFF | - | TRBV3-1 | - | TRBJ2-1
TGCGCCAGCATCGGAGGGGCGGGGACTGAAGCTTTCTTT | CASIGGAGTEAFF | - | TRBV5-1 | many | TRBJ1-1
TGTGCCAGCAGTGGTTACGGCAGCACAGATACGCAGTATTTT | CASSGYGSTDTQYF | - | TRBV2 | few | TRBJ2-3
TGTGCCAGCAGCTTAACTTCTGCGGGACCCTACAATGAGCAGTTCTTC | CASSLTSAGPYNEQFF | - | TRBV7-3 | many | TRBJ2-1
TGTGCCAGCAGTTTATCAGGGGACACCGGGGAGCTGTTTTTT | CASSLSGDTGELFF | - | TRBV28 | few | TRBJ2-2
TGTGCCAGCAGTTCCAAGACAGGGTACGAGCAGTACTTC | CASSSKTGYEQYF | TRBD1 | TRBV27 | - | TRBJ2-7
TGTGCCAGCAGCTTAACGGGGGGACTACCTCCCGGAGATACGCAGTATTTT | CASSLTGGLPPGDTQYF | TRBD2 | TRBV7-9 | - | TRBJ2-3
TGCGCCAGCAGCTTGGTCCCTAGCGGAGATACGCAGTATTTT | CASSLVPSGDTQYF | TRBD2 | TRBV5-1 | many | TRBJ2-3
TGCAGCGTTGAGGAATTTACAGGGACCATCCAAGTGACCCAGTACTTC | CSVEEFTGTIQVTQYF | - | TRBV29-1 | many | TRBJ2-5
TGTGCCAGCAGTTCCCAACCTCGACAGGTAATCACCTACGAGCAGTACTTC | CASSSQPRQVITYEQYF | - | TRBV6-2/TRBV6-3 | many | TRBJ2-7
TGTGCCAGCAGCAAAGGCTTTAGCGGGAGGAAGGTACGAGATACGCAGTATTTT | CASSKGFSGRKVRDTQYF | - | TRBV21-1 | few | TRBJ2-3
TGTGCCTGGAGTGCAGGACTAGCGGGGGTCAATGAGCAGTTCTTC | CAWSAGLAGVNEQFF | TRBD2 | TRBV30 | - | TRBJ2-1
TGCGCCAGCAGCTTGGGTCCGGGAGGTGGCCAAGAGACCCAGTACTTC | CASSLGPGGGQETQYF | TRBD2 | TRBV5-1 | many | TRBJ2-5
TGTGCCAGCAGTTCAACAGGGGTTCTTAATTCACCCCTCCACTTT | CASSSTGVLNSPLHF | TRBD1 | TRBV12-3/TRBV12-4 | many | TRBJ1-6
TGTGCCAGCAGTTTATCCCCCCCGACTAACTATGGCTACACCTTC | CASSLSPPTNYGYTF | - | TRBV27 | many | TRBJ1-2
TGCGCCAGCAGCTTGGGCTACAGGACCGTCTACGAGCAGTACTTC | CASSLGYRTVYEQYF | - | TRBV5-1 | many | TRBJ2-7
TGTGCCAGCAGTGAGGGATTGTCCGGCGGGACCCAGTACTTC | CASSEGLSGGTQYF | - | TRBV7-3 | few | TRBJ2-5
TGCAGTGCTAGGCCTAACCCCCTAGTGGGTGAGCAGTTCTTC | CSARPNPLVGEQFF | - | TRBV20-1 | many | TRBJ2-1
TGCAGCTGGAAAGCGGGGGCCTCCACAGATACGCAGTATTTT | CSWKAGASTDTQYF | TRBD2 | TRBV20-1 | few | TRBJ2-3
TGCAGTGCTAGCGCCTATCAGGGGGCTGGCGGGGAGCTGTTTTTT | CSASAYQGAGGELFF | TRBD1 | TRBV20-1 | many | TRBJ2-2
TGCAGTGCTATTCGGGGGTTGGGTAACTATGGCTACACCTTC | CSAIRGLGNYGYTF | - | TRBV20-1 | few | TRBJ1-2
TGTGCCACCAGTGACGCCCCGGGACTAGCGGTAGATACGCAGTATTTT | CATSDAPGLAVDTQYF | TRBD2 | TRBV24-1 | - | TRBJ2-3
TGTGCCAGCAGCTTGTGGGCAGGGCATCAGCCCCAGCATTTT | CASSLWAGHQPQHF | - | TRBV5-6 | few | TRBJ1-5
TGTGCCAGCAGTGTACTAGCGAACGCCTACAATGAGCAGTTCTTC | CASSVLANAYNEQFF | TRBD2 | TRBV2 | - | TRBJ2-1
TGTGCCAGCAGCTTAGTAGCGGGGGGCAGGTACGAGCAGTACTTC | CASSLVAGGRYEQYF | TRBD2 | TRBV7-9 | few | TRBJ2-7
TGTGCCAGCAGCCCCAGCGGGACATATACCGGAGCTTTCTTT | CASSPSGTYTGAFF | - | TRBV7-3 | - | TRBJ1-1
TGCGCCAGCAGCTACAGGGGGCGATACTATGGCTACACCTTC | CASSYRGRYYGYTF | TRBD1 | TRBV5-1 | - | TRBJ1-2
TGCGCCAGCAGCTCACAGCGGGAAGGGGAGACCCAGTACTTC | CASSSQREGETQYF | TRBD2 | TRBV5-1 | many | TRBJ2-5
TGCAGCGTTGAAGGGGTAAACTATGGCTACACCTTC | CSVEGVNYGYTF | - | TRBV29-1 | medium-sized | TRBJ1-2
TGCAGCGTTGAGGTCGGCACAGATACGCAGTATTTT | CSVEVGTDTQYF | - | TRBV29-1 | many | TRBJ2-3
TGTGCCAGCAGCTGGACAGGGGAAAACATTCAGTACTTC | CASSWTGENIQYF | TRBD1 | TRBV4-2 | many | TRBJ2-4
TGTGCCAGCAGCTTAATTGCGGGACTAGCGGGAGACCCGTTCACCGGGGAGCTGTTTTTT | CASSLIAGLAGDPFTGELFF | TRBD2 | TRBV11-1 | - | TRBJ2-2
TGTGCCAGCAGCAATACAGCCCCGAACACCGGGGAGCTGTTTTTT | CASSNTAPNTGELFF | - | TRBV21-1 | many | TRBJ2-2
TGTGCCAGCAGCTTAGAGGGTTACGCAGATACGCAGTATTTT | CASSLEGYADTQYF | - | TRBV7-8 | many | TRBJ2-3
TGCGCCAGCAGCTCCCCCCAGGGGGACCTCCCAAAGAGGTCCTACGAGCAGTACTTC | CASSSPQGDLPKRSYEQYF | TRBD1 | TRBV5-1 | many | TRBJ2-7
TGCGCCAGCAGCTCATCGGGACAGGGGGCTCGGAACATTCAGTACTTC | CASSSSGQGARNIQYF | TRBD1 | TRBV5-1 | many | TRBJ2-4
TGTGCCAGCAGCGATACCGGAGTCCGTAGGTACTTC | CASSDTGVRRYF | - | TRBV2 | many | TRBJ2-4
TGCGCCAGCAGCTTAGAACAAGAGACCCAGTACTTC | CASSLEQETQYF | - | TRBV5-1 | few | TRBJ2-5
TGCAGTGCTAGTGGCAGGGCGGGCGAGCAGTACTTC | CSASGRAGEQYF | - | TRBV20-1 | many | TRBJ2-7
TGTGCCAGCAGTGACCGTACAGATACGCAGTATTTT | CASSDRTDTQYF | - | TRBV28 | many | TRBJ2-3
TGCGCCAGCAGCCACGACAGGGGGAACACTGAAGCTTTCTTT | CASSHDRGNTEAFF | TRBD1 | TRBV5-1 | many | TRBJ1-1
TGTGCCAGCAGCCAAGAGAGCACAGCTGTGGGCCAAGAGACCCAGTACTTC | CASSQESTAVGQETQYF | - | TRBV4-2 | many | TRBJ2-5